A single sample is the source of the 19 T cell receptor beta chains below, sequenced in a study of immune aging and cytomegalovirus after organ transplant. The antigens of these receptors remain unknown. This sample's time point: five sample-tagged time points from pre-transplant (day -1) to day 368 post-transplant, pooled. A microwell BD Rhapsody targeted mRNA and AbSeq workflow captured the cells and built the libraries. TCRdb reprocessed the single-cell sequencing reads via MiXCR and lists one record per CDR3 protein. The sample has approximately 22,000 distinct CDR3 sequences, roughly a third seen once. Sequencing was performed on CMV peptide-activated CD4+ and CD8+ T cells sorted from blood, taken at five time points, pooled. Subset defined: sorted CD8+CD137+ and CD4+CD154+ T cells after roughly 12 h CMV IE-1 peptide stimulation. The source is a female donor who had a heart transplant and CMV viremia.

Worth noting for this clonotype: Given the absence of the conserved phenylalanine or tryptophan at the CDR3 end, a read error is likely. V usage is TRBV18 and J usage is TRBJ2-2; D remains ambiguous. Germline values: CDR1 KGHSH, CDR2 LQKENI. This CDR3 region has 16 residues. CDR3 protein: CASTPSAPTNTGELFY. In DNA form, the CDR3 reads TGTGCCAGCACACCGTCTGCACCTACGAACACCGGGGAGCTGTTTTAT.

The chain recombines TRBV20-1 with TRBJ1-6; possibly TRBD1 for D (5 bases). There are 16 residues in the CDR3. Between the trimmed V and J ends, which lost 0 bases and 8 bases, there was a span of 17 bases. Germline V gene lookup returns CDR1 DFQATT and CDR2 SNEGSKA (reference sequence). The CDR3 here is CSARDLGRDFDSPLHF. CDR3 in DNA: TGCAGTGCTAGAGATTTAGGCAGGGATTTTGATTCACCCCTCCACTTT.

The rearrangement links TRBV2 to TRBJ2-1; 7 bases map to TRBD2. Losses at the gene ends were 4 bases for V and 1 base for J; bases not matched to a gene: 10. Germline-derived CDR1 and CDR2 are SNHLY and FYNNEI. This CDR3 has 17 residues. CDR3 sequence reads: CASSVRLRGGSYNEQFF. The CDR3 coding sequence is TGTGCCAGCAGTGTCCGCCTGCGGGGAGGGTCCTACAATGAGCAGTTCTTC.

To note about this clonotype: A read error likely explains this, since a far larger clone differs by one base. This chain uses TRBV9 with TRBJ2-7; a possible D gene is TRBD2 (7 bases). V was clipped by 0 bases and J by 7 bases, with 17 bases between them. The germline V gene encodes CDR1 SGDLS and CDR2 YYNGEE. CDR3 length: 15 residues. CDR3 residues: CASSVERGGYNEQYF. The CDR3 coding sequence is TGTGCCAGCAGCGTAGAGAGGGGGGGTTACAATGAGCAGTACTTC. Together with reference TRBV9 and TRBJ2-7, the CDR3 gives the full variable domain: DSGVTQTPKHLITATGQRVTLRCSPRSGDLSVYWYQQSLDQGLQFLIQYYNGEERAKGNILERFSAQQFPDLHSELNLSSLELGDSALYFCASSVERGGYNEQYFGPGTRLTVT.

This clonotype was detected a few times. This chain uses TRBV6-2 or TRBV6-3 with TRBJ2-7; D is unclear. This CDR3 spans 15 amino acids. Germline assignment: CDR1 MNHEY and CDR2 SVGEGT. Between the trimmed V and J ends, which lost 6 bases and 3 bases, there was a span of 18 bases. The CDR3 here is CASRHGSTLNYEQYF. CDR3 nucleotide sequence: TGTGCCAGCAGACATGGTAGCACCTTAAACTACGAGCAGTACTTC.

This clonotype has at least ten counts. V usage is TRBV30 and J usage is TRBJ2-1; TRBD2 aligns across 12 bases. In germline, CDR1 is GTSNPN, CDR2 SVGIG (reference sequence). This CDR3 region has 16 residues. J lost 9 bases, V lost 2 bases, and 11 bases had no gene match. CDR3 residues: CAWSRLAGASGGEQFF. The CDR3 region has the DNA TGTGCCTGGAGTCGACTAGCGGGGGCCTCTGGAGGTGAGCAGTTCTTC. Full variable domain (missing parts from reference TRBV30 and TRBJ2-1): SQTIHQWPATLVQPVGSPLSLECTVEGTSNPNLYWYRQAAGRGLQLLFYSVGIGQISSEVPQNLSASRPQDRQFILSSKKLLLSDSGFYLCAWSRLAGASGGEQFFGPGTRLTVL.

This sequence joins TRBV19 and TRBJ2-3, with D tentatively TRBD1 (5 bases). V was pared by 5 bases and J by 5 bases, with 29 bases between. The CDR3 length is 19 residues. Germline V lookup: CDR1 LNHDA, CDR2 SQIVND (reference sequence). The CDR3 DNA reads TGTGCCAGTAGTGCCGGGTACAGGTCGAGGACGAGGACGATAGATACGCAGTATTTT. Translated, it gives CASSAGYRSRTRTIDTQYF.

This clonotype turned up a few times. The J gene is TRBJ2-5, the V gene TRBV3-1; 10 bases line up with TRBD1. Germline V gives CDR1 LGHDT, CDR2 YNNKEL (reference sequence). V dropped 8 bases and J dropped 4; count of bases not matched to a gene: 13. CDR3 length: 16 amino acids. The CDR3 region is CASGETGQGFSETQYF. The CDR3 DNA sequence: TGTGCCAGCGGGGAGACGGGACAGGGGTTCTCAGAGACCCAGTACTTC.

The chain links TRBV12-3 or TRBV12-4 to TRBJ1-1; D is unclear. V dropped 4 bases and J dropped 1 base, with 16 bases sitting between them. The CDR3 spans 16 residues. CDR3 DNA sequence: TGTGCCAGCAGTTCAGCCTGGTTCCCGAGGAACACTGAAGCTTTCTTT. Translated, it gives CASSSAWFPRNTEAFF.

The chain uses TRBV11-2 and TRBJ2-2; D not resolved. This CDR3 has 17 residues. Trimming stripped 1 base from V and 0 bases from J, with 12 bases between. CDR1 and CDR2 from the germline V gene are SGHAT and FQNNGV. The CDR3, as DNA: TGTGCCAGCAGCTTAGTCTCCCGGGCCGCGAACACCGGGGAGCTGTTTTTT. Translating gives CASSLVSRAANTGELFF.

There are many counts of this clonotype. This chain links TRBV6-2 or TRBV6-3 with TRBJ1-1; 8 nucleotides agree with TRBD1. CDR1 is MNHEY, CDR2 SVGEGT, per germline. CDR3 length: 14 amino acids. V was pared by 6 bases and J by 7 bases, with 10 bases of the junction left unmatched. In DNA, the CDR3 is TGTGCCAGCAGATCGGACAGGGAGGGAGGTGAAGCTTTCTTT. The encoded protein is CASRSDREGGEAFF.

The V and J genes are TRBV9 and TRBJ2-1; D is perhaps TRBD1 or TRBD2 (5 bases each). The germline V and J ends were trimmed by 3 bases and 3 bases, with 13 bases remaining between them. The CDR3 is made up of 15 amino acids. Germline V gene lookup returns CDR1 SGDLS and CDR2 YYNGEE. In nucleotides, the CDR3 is TGTGCCAGCAGCGCAGGGACGGCTGGCTACAATGAGCAGTTCTTC. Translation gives CASSAGTAGYNEQFF.

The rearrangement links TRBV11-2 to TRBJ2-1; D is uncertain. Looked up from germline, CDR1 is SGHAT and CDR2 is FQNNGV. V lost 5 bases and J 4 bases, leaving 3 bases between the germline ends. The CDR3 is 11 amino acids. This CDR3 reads CASSEYNEQFF. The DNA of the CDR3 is TGTGCCAGCAGCGAATACAATGAGCAGTTCTTC.

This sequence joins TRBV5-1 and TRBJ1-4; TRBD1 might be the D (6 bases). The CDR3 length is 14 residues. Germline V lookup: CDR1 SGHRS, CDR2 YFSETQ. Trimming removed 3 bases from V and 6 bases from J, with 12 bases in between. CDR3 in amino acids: CASSSSGVHEKLFF. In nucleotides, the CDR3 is TGCGCCAGCAGCTCATCAGGGGTCCATGAAAAACTGTTTTTT.

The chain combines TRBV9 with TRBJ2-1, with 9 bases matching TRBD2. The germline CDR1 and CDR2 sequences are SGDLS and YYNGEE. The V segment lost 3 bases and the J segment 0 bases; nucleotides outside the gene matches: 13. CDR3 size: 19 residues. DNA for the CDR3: TGTGCCAGCAGCGCTATTAGCGGGGGCTATCTTAGCTCCTACAATGAGCAGTTCTTC. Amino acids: CASSAISGGYLSSYNEQFF.

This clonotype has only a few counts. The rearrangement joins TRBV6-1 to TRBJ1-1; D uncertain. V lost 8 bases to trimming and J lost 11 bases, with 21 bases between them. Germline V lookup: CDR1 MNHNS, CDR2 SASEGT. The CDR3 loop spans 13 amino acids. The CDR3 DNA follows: TGTGCCAGCGGCCTCCCCTTGGTCCACGAGGCTTTCTTT. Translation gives CASGLPLVHEAFF.

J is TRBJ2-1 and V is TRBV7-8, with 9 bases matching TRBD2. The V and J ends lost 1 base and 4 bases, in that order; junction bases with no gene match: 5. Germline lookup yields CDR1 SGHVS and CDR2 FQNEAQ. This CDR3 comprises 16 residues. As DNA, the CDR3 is TGTGCCAGCAGCTTAGTATCGCGGGGGGGGTACAATGAGCAGTTCTTC. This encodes CASSLVSRGGYNEQFF.

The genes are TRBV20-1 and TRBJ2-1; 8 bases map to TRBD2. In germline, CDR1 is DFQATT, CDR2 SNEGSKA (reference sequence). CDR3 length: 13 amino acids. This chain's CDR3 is CTTRGGLNNEQFF. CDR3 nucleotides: TGCACCACCCGGGGGGGCCTTAACAATGAGCAGTTCTTC.

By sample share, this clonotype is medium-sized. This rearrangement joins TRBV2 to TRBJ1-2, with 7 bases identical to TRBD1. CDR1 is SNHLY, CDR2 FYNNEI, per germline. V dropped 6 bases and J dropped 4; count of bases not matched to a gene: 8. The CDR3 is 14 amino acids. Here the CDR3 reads CASRNTGQTYGYTF. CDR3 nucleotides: TGTGCCAGCAGGAATACGGGACAGACCTATGGCTACACCTTC.